This T cell receptor (beta chain) emerged from a study of CD8 T cells in ankylosing spondylitis. Making the TCR beta libraries involved quantitative 5'-RACE with molecular barcodes. TCRdb processed the 5' RACE reads anew with MiXCR; each CDR3 protein has one entry. In the table there are more than 150,000 distinct CDR3 sequences, about 13% of which are singletons. Overall study findings and caveats: Relatively rare in peripheral blood, disease-linked clones were also CD8+. Reportedly, disease-linked clones are significantly enriched in ankylosing spondylitis patients' matched synovial fluid. A TCR beta motif made of about eight highly homologous variants seemed typical of ankylosing spondylitis blood.

This clonotype was counted between two and nine times. Its antigen is not identified. V trimming: 2 bases; J trimming: 8 bases; junction bases outside the gene matches: 15. Germline V lookup: CDR1 LGHNA, CDR2 YNFKEQ. This CDR3 has 16 amino acids. The sequenced sample consisted of blood, either unsorted or a sorted T cell fraction (not recorded which). J is TRBJ2-7 and V is TRBV4-2, with 7 positions matching TRBD1. The receptor was derived from a male donor with ankylosing spondylitis or in good health (not recorded which). The CDR3 DNA reads as TGTGCCAGCAGCCAAAGTGGGGGTACAGGGGAGAGAAAGCAGTACTTC. Protein sequence: CASSQSGGTGERKQYF.